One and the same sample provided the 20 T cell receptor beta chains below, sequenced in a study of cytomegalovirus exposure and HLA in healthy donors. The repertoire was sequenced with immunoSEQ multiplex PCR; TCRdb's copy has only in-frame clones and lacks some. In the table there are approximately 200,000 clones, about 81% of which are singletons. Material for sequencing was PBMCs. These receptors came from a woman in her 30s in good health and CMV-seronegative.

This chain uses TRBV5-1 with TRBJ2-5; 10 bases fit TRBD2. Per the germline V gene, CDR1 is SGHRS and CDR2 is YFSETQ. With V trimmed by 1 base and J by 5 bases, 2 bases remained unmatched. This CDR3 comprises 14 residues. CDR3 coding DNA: TGCGCCAGCAGCTTGACTAGCGGGACGGAGACCCAGTACTTC. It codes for CASSLTSGTETQYF. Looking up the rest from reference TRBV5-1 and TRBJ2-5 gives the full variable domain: KAGVTQTPRYLIKTRGQQVTLSCSPISGHRSVSWYQQTPGQGLQFLFEYFSETQRNKGNFPGRFSGRQFSNSRSEMNVSTLELGDSALYLCASSLTSGTETQYFGPGTRLLVL.

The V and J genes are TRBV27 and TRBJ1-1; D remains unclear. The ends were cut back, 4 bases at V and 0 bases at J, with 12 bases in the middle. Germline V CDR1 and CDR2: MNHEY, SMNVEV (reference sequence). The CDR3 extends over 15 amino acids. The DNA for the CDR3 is TGTGCCAGCAGTTCGACTGAGCCACTGAACACTGAAGCTTTCTTT. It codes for CASSSTEPLNTEAFF.

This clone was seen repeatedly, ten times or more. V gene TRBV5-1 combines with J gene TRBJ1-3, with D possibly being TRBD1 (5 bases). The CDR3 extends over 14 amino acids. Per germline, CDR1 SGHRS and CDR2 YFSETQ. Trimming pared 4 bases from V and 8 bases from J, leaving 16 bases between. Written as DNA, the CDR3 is TGCGCCAGCAGCGAGACTGTACCGGGGGACACCATATATTTT. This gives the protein CASSETVPGDTIYF.

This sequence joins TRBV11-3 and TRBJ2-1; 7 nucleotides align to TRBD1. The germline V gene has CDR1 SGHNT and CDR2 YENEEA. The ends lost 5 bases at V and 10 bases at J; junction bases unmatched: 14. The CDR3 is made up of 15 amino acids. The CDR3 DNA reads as TGTGCCAGCAGCCTCGAACCCGACAGGGCAGAGGAGCAGTTCTTC. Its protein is CASSLEPDRAEEQFF.

This chain's CDR3 is CASSRLQGRTEAFF. The CDR3 coding sequence is TGTGCCAGTAGTAGGCTGCAGGGTAGGACTGAAGCTTTCTTT. V gene TRBV19 combines with J gene TRBJ1-1, with D perhaps TRBD1 (5 bases). V was pared by 4 bases and J by 5 bases, with 14 bases between. CDR3 length: 14 amino acids. The germline V gene encodes CDR1 LNHDA and CDR2 SQIVND (reference sequence).

CDR3 in DNA: TGTGCCAGCAGTGAACCGGGGAATCAGCCCCAGCATTTT. Its protein product is CASSEPGNQPQHF. The rearrangement joins TRBV2 to TRBJ1-5; D unresolved. The V gene's germline CDR1 is SNHLY and CDR2 FYNNEI. The CDR3 has 13 amino acids. V was trimmed by 2 bases and J by 4 bases, leaving 6 bases between them.

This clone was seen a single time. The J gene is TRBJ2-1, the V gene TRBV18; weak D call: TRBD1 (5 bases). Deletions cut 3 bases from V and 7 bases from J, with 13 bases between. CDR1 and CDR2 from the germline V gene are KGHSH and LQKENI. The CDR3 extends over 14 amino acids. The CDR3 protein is CASSPPRPGNEQFF. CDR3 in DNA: TGTGCCAGCTCACCTCCCCGCCCAGGGAATGAGCAGTTCTTC.

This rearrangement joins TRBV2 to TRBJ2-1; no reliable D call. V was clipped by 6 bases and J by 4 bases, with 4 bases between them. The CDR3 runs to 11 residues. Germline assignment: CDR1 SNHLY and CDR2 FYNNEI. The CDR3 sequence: CASSVYNEQFF. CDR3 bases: TGTGCCAGCAGCGTTTACAATGAGCAGTTCTTC. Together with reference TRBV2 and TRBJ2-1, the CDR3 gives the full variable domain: EPEVTQTPSHQVTQMGQEVILRCVPISNHLYFYWYRQILGQKVEFLVSFYNNEISEKSEIFDDQFSVERPDGSNFTLKIRSTKLEDSAMYFCASSVYNEQFFGPGTRLTVL.

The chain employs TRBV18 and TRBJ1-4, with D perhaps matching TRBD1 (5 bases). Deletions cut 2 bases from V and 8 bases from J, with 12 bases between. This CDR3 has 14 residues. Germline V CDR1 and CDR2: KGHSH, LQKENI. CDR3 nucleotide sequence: TGTGCCAGCTCACCAGCAGGACGGGGGGAAAAACTGTTTTTT. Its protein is CASSPAGRGEKLFF. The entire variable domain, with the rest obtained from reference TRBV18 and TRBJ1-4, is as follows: NAGVMQNPRHLVRRRGQEARLRCSPMKGHSHVYWYRQLPEEGLKFMVYLQKENIIDESGMPKERFSAEFPKEGPSILRIQQVVRGDSAAYFCASSPAGRGEKLFFGSGTQLSVL.

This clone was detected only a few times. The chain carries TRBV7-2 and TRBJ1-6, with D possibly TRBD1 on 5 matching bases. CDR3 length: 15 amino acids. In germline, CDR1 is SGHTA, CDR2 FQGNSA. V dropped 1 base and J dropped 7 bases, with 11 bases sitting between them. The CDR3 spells CASSLVTGGNSPLHF. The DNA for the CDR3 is TGTGCCAGCAGCTTAGTTACAGGTGGGAATTCACCCCTCCACTTT.

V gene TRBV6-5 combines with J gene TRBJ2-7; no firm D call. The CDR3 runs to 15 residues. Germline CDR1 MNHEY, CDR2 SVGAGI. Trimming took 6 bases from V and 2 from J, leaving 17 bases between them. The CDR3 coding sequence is TGTGCCAGCAGCCAATCCCGCGGCTTAGCCTACGAGCAGTACTTC. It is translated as CASSQSRGLAYEQYF.

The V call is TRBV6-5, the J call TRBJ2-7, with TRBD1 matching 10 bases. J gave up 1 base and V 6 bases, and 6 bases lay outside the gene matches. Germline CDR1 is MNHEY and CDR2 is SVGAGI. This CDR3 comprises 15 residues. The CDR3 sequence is CASRTAGQGSYEQYF. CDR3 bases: TGTGCCAGCAGGACCGCGGGACAGGGGTCCTACGAGCAGTACTTC.

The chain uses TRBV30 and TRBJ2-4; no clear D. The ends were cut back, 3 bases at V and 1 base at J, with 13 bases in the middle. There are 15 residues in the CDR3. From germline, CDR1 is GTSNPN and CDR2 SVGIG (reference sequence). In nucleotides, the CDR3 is TGTGCCTGGAGCGCGCACGACACTGCCAAAAACATTCAGTACTTC. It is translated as CAWSAHDTAKNIQYF.

The CDR3 here is CASSRELSDYGYTF. The CDR3 DNA reads TGTGCCAGCAGCCGAGAATTGAGTGACTATGGCTACACCTTC. V and J are TRBV5-4 and TRBJ1-2; D remains ambiguous. There are 14 residues in the CDR3. Germline assignment: CDR1 SGHNT and CDR2 YYREEE (reference sequence). V was clipped by 4 bases and J by 3 bases, with 13 bases between them. Variable domain in full (rest from reference TRBV5-4 and TRBJ1-2): ETGVTQSPTHLIKTRGQQVTLRCSSQSGHNTVSWYQQALGQGPQFIFQYYREEENGRGNFPPRFSGLQFPNYSSELNVNALELDDSALYLCASSRELSDYGYTFGSGTRLTVV.

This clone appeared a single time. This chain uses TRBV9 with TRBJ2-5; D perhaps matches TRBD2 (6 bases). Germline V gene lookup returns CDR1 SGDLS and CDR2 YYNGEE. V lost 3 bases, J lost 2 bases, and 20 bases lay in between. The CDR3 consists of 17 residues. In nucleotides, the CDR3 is TGTGCCAGCAGCGCCGGGCCTAGCGTACCCTATCAAGAGACCCAGTACTTC. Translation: CASSAGPSVPYQETQYF.

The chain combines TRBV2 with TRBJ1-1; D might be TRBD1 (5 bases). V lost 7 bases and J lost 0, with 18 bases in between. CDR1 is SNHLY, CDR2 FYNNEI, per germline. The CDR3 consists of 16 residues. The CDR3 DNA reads TGTGCCAGCAAACCCCGGGGGGGAGACATGAACACTGAAGCTTTCTTT. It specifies CASKPRGGDMNTEAFF.

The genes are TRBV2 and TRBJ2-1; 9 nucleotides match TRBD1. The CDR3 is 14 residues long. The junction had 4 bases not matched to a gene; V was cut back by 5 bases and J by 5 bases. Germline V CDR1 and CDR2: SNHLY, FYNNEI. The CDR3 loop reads CASSTGTGNNEQFF. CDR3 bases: TGTGCCAGCAGTACCGGGACAGGGAACAATGAGCAGTTCTTC.

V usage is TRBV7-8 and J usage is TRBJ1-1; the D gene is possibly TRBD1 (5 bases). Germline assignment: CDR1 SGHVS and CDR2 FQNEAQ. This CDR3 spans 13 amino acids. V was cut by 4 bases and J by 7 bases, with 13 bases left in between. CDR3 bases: TGTGCCAGCAGCTCTCAGGGTTCGCTTGAAGCTTTCTTT. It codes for CASSSQGSLEAFF.

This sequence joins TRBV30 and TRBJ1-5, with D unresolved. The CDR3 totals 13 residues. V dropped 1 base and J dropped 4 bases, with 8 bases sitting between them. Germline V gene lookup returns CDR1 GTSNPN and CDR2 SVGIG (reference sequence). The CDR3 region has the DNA TGTGCCTGGAGTGAACAGCTTAATCAGCCCCAGCATTTT. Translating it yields CAWSEQLNQPQHF.

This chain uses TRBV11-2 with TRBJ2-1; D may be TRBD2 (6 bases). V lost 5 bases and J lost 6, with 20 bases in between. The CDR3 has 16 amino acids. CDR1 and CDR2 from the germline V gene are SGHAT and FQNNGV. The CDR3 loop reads CASSPHQLMGGNEQFF. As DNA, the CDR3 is TGTGCCAGCAGCCCCCACCAACTAATGGGGGGCAATGAGCAGTTCTTC.